This T cell receptor beta chain was documented in a study of T cells and copy number aberrations in small-cell lung cancer. This clone has only one observation. The CDR3 runs 14 residues. Trimming stripped 2 bases from V and 7 bases from J, with 14 bases between. Germline V gives CDR1 SGHRS, CDR2 YFSETQ. Measured with immunoSEQ multiplex PCR; TCRdb has only the in-frame clones, and not every one. This sample yields about 360 clones, of which around four fifths are seen a single time; 8.7% belongs to the top ten. What was sequenced was tumor tissue. This clonotype was sampled from a woman between 55 and 75 years old with small cell lung cancer. V and J are TRBV5-1 and TRBJ2-3; no clear D gene. The CDR3 region is CASSLGSQSYTQYF. Here the CDR3 DNA reads TGCGCCAGCAGCTTAGGTTCTCAATCGTATACGCAGTATTTT.